The 24 T cell receptor beta chains listed next were all sequenced from one sample in a study of blood T cell repertoires in COVID-19. Only in-frame clones appear in the TCRdb table, and some are missing; sequencing was by immunoSEQ multiplex PCR. The sample yields some 370,000 clones, almost 90% seen once. The sequenced material came from peripheral blood. The receptors originated from a man in his late teens or twenties with active or convalescent COVID-19.

The rearrangement links TRBV7-9 to TRBJ2-1; 14 nucleotides agree with TRBD2. The CDR3 totals 16 residues. Germline values: CDR1 SEHNR, CDR2 FQNEAQ (reference sequence). V shed 5 bases and J 7 bases; nucleotides not matched to a gene: 7. CDR3 nucleotides: TGTGCCAGCAGCCTACGACTAGCGGGAGGGGGGAATGAGCAGTTCTTC. Protein: CASSLRLAGGGNEQFF.

The chain has TRBV10-3 and TRBJ1-1, with TRBD1 matching 7 bases. Germline CDR1 reads ENHRY; CDR2 reads SYGVKD. The junction had 1 base not matched to a gene; V was cut back by 6 bases and J by 0 bases. This CDR3 comprises 13 residues. The CDR3 DNA is TGTGCCATCAGACAGGGGCTGAACACTGAAGCTTTCTTT. As protein: CAIRQGLNTEAFF.

This clone was seen only once. The chain employs TRBV7-9 and TRBJ2-1; TRBD2 aligns across 11 bases. There are 16 residues in the CDR3. Germline CDR1 reads SEHNR; CDR2 reads FQNEAQ (reference sequence). Trimming at V came to 4 bases and at J to 6 bases, leaving 8 bases not matched to a gene. CDR3 in DNA: TGTGCCAGCAGCTCACTACTAGCGGGGGTGTTCAATGAGCAGTTCTTC. This sequence encodes CASSSLLAGVFNEQFF.

J is TRBJ2-5 and V is TRBV30; TRBD1 aligns across 7 bases. The germline V gene has CDR1 GTSNPN and CDR2 SVGIG (reference sequence). With 0 bases clipped from V and 2 bases from J, the junction kept 0 bases outside the gene matches. The CDR3 has 13 residues. The CDR3 sequence is CAWSVQGQETQYF. Written as DNA, the CDR3 is TGTGCCTGGAGTGTACAGGGGCAAGAGACCCAGTACTTC.

The gene calls are TRBV7-3 and TRBJ2-2; 13 nucleotides line up with TRBD2. Germline CDR1 reads SGHTA; CDR2 reads FQGTGA. Trimming at V came to 5 bases and at J to 6 bases, leaving 9 bases not matched to a gene. The CDR3 spans 17 residues. In DNA form, the CDR3 reads TGTGCCAGCAGCACGGGACTAGCGGGGCCCCGGGCCGGGGAGCTGTTTTTT. Translation gives CASSTGLAGPRAGELFF.

The rearrangement joins TRBV19 to TRBJ2-5; possible D gene TRBD2, 7 bases. Germline values: CDR1 LNHDA, CDR2 SQIVND (reference sequence). CDR3 length equals 14 residues. V lost 4 bases, J lost 5 bases, and 14 bases lay in between. The CDR3 DNA reads TGTGCCAGTAGTAGGACGGGGGGCAAGGAGACCCAGTACTTC. Its translation is CASSRTGGKETQYF.

This chain uses TRBV3-1 (or the pseudogene TRBV3-2) with TRBJ1-1; D remains ambiguous. Germline V gene sequence: CDR1 LGHDT, CDR2 YNNKEL (reference sequence). The V end was cut by 2 bases, the J end by 3 bases, with 7 bases between. The CDR3 consists of 13 residues. CDR3 coding DNA: TGTGCCAGCAGCCAACGGTTGGACACTGAAGCTTTCTTT. Translation gives CASSQRLDTEAFF.

This clone was detected only a few times. V and J are TRBV7-2 and TRBJ1-1, with D tentatively TRBD1 (6 bases). V was cut by 4 bases and J by 4 bases, with 10 bases left in between. The CDR3 is 13 amino acids. Germline CDR1 and CDR2: SGHTA and FQGNSA. The CDR3 coding sequence is TGTGCCAGCAGCTCCCTACAGGGCACTGAAGCTTTCTTT. Its protein is CASSSLQGTEAFF.

The V gene is TRBV7-2, the J gene TRBJ1-1, with 7 bases that match TRBD1. Germline trimming cut 6 bases from V and 4 bases from J; bases unmatched to any gene: 11. The CDR3 sequence is 15 residues long. Germline loops: CDR1 SGHTA, CDR2 FQGNSA. The CDR3 region is CASSWREGAGTEAFF. The CDR3 coding sequence is TGTGCCAGCAGTTGGAGAGAGGGGGCGGGCACTGAAGCTTTCTTT.

This chain uses TRBV28 with TRBJ2-7; TRBD2 matches at 9 bases. J lost 3 bases, V lost 3 bases, and 18 bases had no gene match. Germline lookup yields CDR1 MDHEN and CDR2 SYDVKM. This CDR3 comprises 19 residues. CDR3 in amino acids: CASSFPLGYAGGPSYEQYF. In nucleotides, the CDR3 is TGTGCCAGCAGTTTTCCCTTGGGGTATGCGGGAGGGCCGAGCTACGAGCAGTACTTC. Complete variable domain (other parts from reference TRBV28 and TRBJ2-7): DVKVTQSSRYLVKRTGEKVFLECVQDMDHENMFWYRQDPGLGLRLIYFSYDVKMKEKGDIPEGYSVSREKKERFSLILESASTNQTSMYLCASSFPLGYAGGPSYEQYFGPGTRLTVT.

V and J are TRBV7-9 and TRBJ1-1; maybe TRBD1 (5 bases). The CDR3 runs to 13 residues. Trimming shortened V by 3 bases and J by 6 bases, and 11 bases separated the two germline ends. Germline V gene data show CDR1 as SEHNR and CDR2 as FQNEAQ (reference sequence). The CDR3 bases are TGTGCCAGCAGCTTTAGCCCGGGGGCTGAAGCTTTCTTT. It translates to CASSFSPGAEAFF.

The rearrangement links TRBV7-9 to TRBJ1-2; possibly TRBD1 for D (5 bases). The germline V gene encodes CDR1 SEHNR and CDR2 FQNEAQ (reference sequence). V was shortened by 2 bases and J by 6 bases, with 13 bases between the two germline ends. The CDR3 has 14 residues. The CDR3: CASSLLGQVDGYTF. The CDR3 nucleotides read TGTGCCAGCAGCTTACTGGGGCAAGTCGATGGCTACACCTTC.

This chain links TRBV12-3 or TRBV12-4 with TRBJ2-1; D call uncertain. V dropped 3 bases and J dropped 7 bases, with 7 bases sitting between them. The CDR3 is 12 residues long. CDR3 coding DNA: TGTGCCAGCAGTTTCTTCGGTAATGAGCAGTTCTTC. Its translation is CASSFFGNEQFF.

V usage is TRBV14 and J usage is TRBJ2-1, with TRBD2 matching 7 bases. Germline V gives CDR1 SGHDN, CDR2 FVKESK. Trimming cost V 0 bases and J 1 base; bases outside gene matches: 6. The CDR3 runs to 17 residues. CDR3 DNA sequence: TGTGCCAGCAGCCAAGATATAGGCGGGAGTTCCTACAATGAGCAGTTCTTC. Translating gives CASSQDIGGSSYNEQFF.

This chain joins TRBV19 and TRBJ1-1; a weak D match, TRBD1 (5 bases). The CDR3 has 15 residues. Trimming left V 5 bases short and J 4 bases short, with 17 bases between. Germline CDR1 LNHDA, CDR2 SQIVND (reference sequence). The CDR3 loop reads CASSDGGLGGTEAFF. Written as DNA, the CDR3 is TGTGCCAGTAGTGACGGGGGTCTGGGGGGCACTGAAGCTTTCTTT.

The V gene is TRBV27, the J gene TRBJ2-5; D is ambiguous. Germline V lookup: CDR1 MNHEY, CDR2 SMNVEV (reference sequence). V shed 3 bases and J shed 1 base, with 3 bases lying between them. The CDR3 length is 12 residues. The CDR3 DNA reads as TGTGCCAGCAGTTTCCTCCAAGAGACCCAGTACTTC. This codes for CASSFLQETQYF.

V is TRBV27 and J is TRBJ1-6; the match to TRBD1 covers 10 bases. Trimming cost V 3 bases and J 9 bases; bases outside gene matches: 5. Germline CDR1 MNHEY, CDR2 SMNVEV (reference sequence). The CDR3 covers 15 residues. CDR3 loop: CASSFEGQGTSPLHF. In DNA, the CDR3 is TGTGCCAGCAGTTTTGAGGGACAGGGGACTTCACCCCTCCACTTT.

J is TRBJ1-6 and V is TRBV6-5; D gene unclear. Per the germline V gene, CDR1 is MNHEY and CDR2 is SVGAGI. V lost 6 bases to trimming and J lost 8 bases, with 11 bases between them. The CDR3 sequence is 13 residues long. CDR3 coding DNA: TGTGCCAGCAGCGAGATACGGGATTCACCCCTCCACTTT. Translated, it gives CASSEIRDSPLHF.

In this sample, this clone turned up once. The chain couples TRBV7-2 to TRBJ1-2; 7 bases line up with TRBD1. V trimming: 0 bases; J trimming: 7 bases; junction bases outside the gene matches: 8. The CDR3 is made up of 15 amino acids. CDR1 and CDR2 (germline): SGHTA, FQGNSA. The CDR3 coding sequence is TGTGCCAGCAGCTTAGCCGTCGTCAGGGGGTCTGGCTACACCTTC. Its protein is CASSLAVVRGSGYTF. The full variable domain, completed using reference TRBV7-2 and TRBJ1-2, is GAGVSQSPSNKVTEKGKDVELRCDPISGHTALYWYRQSLGQGLEFLIYFQGNSAPDKSGLPSDRFSAERTGGSVSTLTIQRTQQEDSAVYLCASSLAVVRGSGYTFGSGTRLTVV.

V usage is TRBV7-7 and J usage is TRBJ1-1; D ambiguous. The CDR3 extends over 16 amino acids. V lost 2 bases and J lost 0, with 13 bases in between. Germline V gene data show CDR1 as SSHAT and CDR2 as FNYEAQ (reference sequence). The CDR3 DNA reads TGTGCCAGCAGCTTATGGCGGGCAGGTTTGAACACTGAAGCTTTCTTT. Translation: CASSLWRAGLNTEAFF. Full variable domain (outside the CDR3, taken from reference TRBV7-7 and TRBJ1-1): GAGVSQSPRYKVTKRGQDVTLRCDPISSHATLYWYQQALGQGPEFLTYFNYEAQPDKSGLPSDRFSAERPEGSISTLTIQRTEQRDSAMYRCASSLWRAGLNTEAFFGQGTRLTVV.

This sequence joins TRBV19 and TRBJ2-1; D may be TRBD1 (5 bases). Germline V CDR1 and CDR2: LNHDA, SQIVND (reference sequence). Trimming took 3 bases from V and 8 from J, leaving 17 bases between them. This CDR3 is built from 15 residues. The CDR3 DNA reads TGTGCCAGTAGTATTCCGGCCAGGGCGGTCGATGAGCAGTTCTTC. Amino acid sequence: CASSIPARAVDEQFF.

CDR3 sequence reads: CASSFASGGPTGELFF. The CDR3 coding sequence is TGTGCCAGCAGCTTTGCTAGCGGGGGGCCAACCGGGGAGCTGTTTTTT. The chain links TRBV7-3 to TRBJ2-2, with 11 nucleotides matching TRBD2. The CDR3 runs to 16 residues. V trimming: 3 bases; J trimming: 5 bases; junction bases outside the gene matches: 5. Germline values: CDR1 SGHTA, CDR2 FQGTGA.

The J gene is TRBJ1-1, the V gene TRBV4-2; 7 bases are shared with TRBD1. CDR3 length: 15 residues. Germline assignment: CDR1 LGHNA and CDR2 YNFKEQ. V was clipped by 4 bases and J by 0 bases; unmatched bases: 5. The CDR3 DNA reads TGTGCCAGCAGCCGACCGGGACAGATGAACACTGAAGCTTTCTTT. Translated: CASSRPGQMNTEAFF.

The J gene is TRBJ2-2, the V gene TRBV5-1; TRBD2 matches 10 bases. V shed 4 bases, J shed 4 bases, and the junction held 10 bases outside the gene matches. The CDR3 extends over 17 amino acids. The germline CDR1 and CDR2 sequences are SGHRS and YFSETQ. The CDR3 sequence: CASSISSGGVSTGELFF. The CDR3 bases are TGCGCCAGCAGCATATCGAGCGGGGGGGTTTCCACCGGGGAGCTGTTTTTT.